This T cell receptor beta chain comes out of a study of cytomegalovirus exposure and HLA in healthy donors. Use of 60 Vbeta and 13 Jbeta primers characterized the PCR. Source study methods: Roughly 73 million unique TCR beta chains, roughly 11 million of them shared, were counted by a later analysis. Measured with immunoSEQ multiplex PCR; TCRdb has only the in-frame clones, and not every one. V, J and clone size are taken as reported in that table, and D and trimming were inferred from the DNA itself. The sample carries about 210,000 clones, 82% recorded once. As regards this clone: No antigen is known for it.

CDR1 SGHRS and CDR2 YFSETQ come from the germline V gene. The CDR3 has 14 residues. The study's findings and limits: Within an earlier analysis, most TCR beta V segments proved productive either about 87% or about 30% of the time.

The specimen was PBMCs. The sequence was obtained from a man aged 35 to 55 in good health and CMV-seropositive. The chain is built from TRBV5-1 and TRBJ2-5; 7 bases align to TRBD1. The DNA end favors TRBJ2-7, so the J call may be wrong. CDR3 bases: TGCGCCAGCAGCTCAGGACAGGCCACCTACGAGCAGTACTTC. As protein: CASSSGQATYEQYF.